This T cell receptor (beta chain) was found in a study of blood T cell repertoires in COVID-19. Study-level background: Some COVID-19 samples were acute and others convalescent; all came from the United States, Italy and Spain. PBMCs, B-cell-depleted T cells, or T cells provided the cDNA or gDNA that made up the material.

Original data processing: By means of reference gene primer amplification, nucleated cell counts were estimated. TCRdb keeps only in-frame clones here, not all; method: immunoSEQ multiplex PCR. The D gene and trimming were derived from the DNA, and the V and J assignments and clone size from that table. The data hold 330,000 or so clones, with roughly 90% observed a single time. The CDR3 length is 20 residues. The trim removed 5 bases at V and 0 bases at J, leaving 18 bases unmatched. CDR1 and CDR2 (germline): LGHDT, YNNKEL (reference sequence). The sequenced sample consisted of PBMCs or T cells enriched from blood (not recorded which). V is TRBV3-1 (or the pseudogene TRBV3-2) and J is TRBJ1-1; 10 bases are shared with TRBD1. The origin of this receptor is a woman in her 30s who had recovered from COVID-19. The CDR3 sequence: CASSNLITRTGGTMNTEAFF. CDR3 nucleotides: TGTGCCAGCAGCAATTTAATAACCAGGACAGGGGGTACCATGAACACTGAAGCTTTCTTT.